What follows describes a single T cell receptor (beta chain). The sample originates from a study of T cell changes during pregnancy in multiple sclerosis. Clones were read by immunoSEQ multiplex PCR, and TCRdb kept only the in-frame ones, dropping some. The sample records roughly 18,000 clones, over 65% being singletons. This clonotype was obtained from a female donor with multiple sclerosis, enrolled in a pregnancy study. Sequencing used CD8+ T cells from peripheral blood mononuclear cells, obtained after pregnancy.

The CDR3 sequence: CASMGATEAFF. CDR3 nucleotide sequence: TGTGCCAGTATGGGGGCGACTGAAGCTTTCTTT. V and J are TRBV19 and TRBJ1-1; possible D gene TRBD1, 6 bases. Trimming cost V 7 bases and J 5 bases, with 8 bases left between them. This CDR3 has 11 residues. Germline values: CDR1 LNHDA, CDR2 SQIVND (reference sequence).